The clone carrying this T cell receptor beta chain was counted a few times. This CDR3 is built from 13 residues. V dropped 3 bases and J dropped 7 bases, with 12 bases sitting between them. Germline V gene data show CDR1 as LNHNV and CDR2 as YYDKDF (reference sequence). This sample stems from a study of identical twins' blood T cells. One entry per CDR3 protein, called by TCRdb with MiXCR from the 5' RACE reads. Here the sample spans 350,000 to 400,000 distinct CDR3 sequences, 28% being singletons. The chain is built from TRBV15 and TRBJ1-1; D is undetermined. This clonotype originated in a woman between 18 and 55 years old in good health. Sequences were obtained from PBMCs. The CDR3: CATSSLGRIEAFF. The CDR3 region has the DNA TGTGCCACCAGCAGCTTAGGACGGATTGAAGCTTTCTTT.